One sample yielded the 26 T cell receptor beta chains listed below, sequenced in a study of blood T cell repertoires in COVID-19. Only in-frame clones appear in the TCRdb table, and some are missing; sequencing was by immunoSEQ multiplex PCR. Of about 100,000 clones listed, roughly four fifths are singletons. The sequenced sample was peripheral blood. The receptors originated from a man at least 80 years old with COVID-19, enrolled during active disease.

Here the CDR3 reads CASSRSGDGGTEAFF. In DNA, the CDR3 is TGTGCCAGCAGCCGTTCAGGGGATGGAGGCACTGAAGCTTTCTTT. This chain joins TRBV7-3 and TRBJ1-1, with a weak D call TRBD1 (6 bases). Germline CDR1 is SGHTA and CDR2 is FQGTGA. The CDR3 totals 15 residues. Trimming pared 5 bases from V and 4 bases from J, leaving 17 bases between.

The genes are TRBV6-2 or TRBV6-3 and TRBJ2-7, with 7 bases that match TRBD2. J gave up 1 base and V 4 bases, and 4 bases lay outside the gene matches. Germline-derived CDR1 and CDR2 are MNHEY and SVGEGT. This CDR3 has 14 residues. The CDR3 nucleotides read TGTGCCAGCAGTTCTCCCGGGGGGTCCTACGAGCAGTACTTC. Translation gives CASSSPGGSYEQYF.

The chain carries TRBV5-1 and TRBJ2-1, with D tentatively TRBD2 (6 bases). Germline V CDR1 and CDR2: SGHRS, YFSETQ. Between the trimmed V and J ends, which lost 4 bases and 9 bases, there was a span of 17 bases. The CDR3 extends over 14 amino acids. The CDR3 protein is CASSPEAPGSEQFF. DNA for the CDR3: TGCGCCAGCAGCCCCGAAGCCCCCGGGAGTGAGCAGTTCTTC.

V gene TRBV19 combines with J gene TRBJ1-2, with D maybe TRBD1 (5 bases). CDR1 and CDR2 (germline): LNHDA, SQIVND (reference sequence). CDR3 length: 14 residues. V shed 3 bases and J shed 7 bases, with 15 bases lying between them. The CDR3 DNA follows: TGTGCCAGTAGTATCCCGGGGGGTTTAGGTGGCTACACCTTC. Translating it yields CASSIPGGLGGYTF.

The V and J genes are TRBV5-4 and TRBJ1-3, with 8 bases fitting TRBD1. After removal of 2 bases from V and 3 bases from J, the junction contained 7 bases not matched to a gene. CDR3 length: 16 amino acids. The germline gives CDR1 SGHNT, CDR2 YYREEE (reference sequence). The CDR3 nucleotides are TGTGCCAGCAGCTTTTTCGGGACAGGATATGGAAACACCATATATTTT. It yields the protein CASSFFGTGYGNTIYF.

V is TRBV7-2 and J is TRBJ2-7, with 9 bases identical to TRBD2. Germline V gene data show CDR1 as SGHTA and CDR2 as FQGNSA. This CDR3 contains 16 residues. Losses at the gene ends were 5 bases for V and 0 bases for J; bases not matched to a gene: 8. The CDR3 nucleotides are TGTGCCAGCAGCACCGCCTCTAGCGGGGTCTCCTACGAGCAGTACTTC. It specifies CASSTASSGVSYEQYF.

This clone turned up a few times. The chain recombines TRBV7-9 with TRBJ2-5; 7 nucleotides line up with TRBD1. Germline V gene sequence: CDR1 SEHNR, CDR2 FQNEAQ (reference sequence). Unmatched junction bases numbered 8, after V lost 5 bases and J lost 2 bases. This CDR3 spans 15 amino acids. CDR3 sequence: CASSTRDSSQETQYF. In DNA form, the CDR3 reads TGTGCCAGCAGCACCCGGGACAGTAGTCAAGAGACCCAGTACTTC.

This clone came up a few times. The chain joins TRBV28 to TRBJ1-5; TRBD1 matches 9 bases. The CDR3 spans 15 residues. With V trimmed by 5 bases and J by 7 bases, 9 bases remained unmatched. Germline assignment: CDR1 MDHEN and CDR2 SYDVKM. The CDR3 nucleotides read TGTGCCAGCAGTAGATTAGGACAGGGGAGACAGCCCCAGCATTTT. This sequence encodes CASSRLGQGRQPQHF.

The V gene is TRBV6-2 or TRBV6-3, the J gene TRBJ2-2, with D uncertain. The CDR3 is 15 amino acids. The germline V and J ends were trimmed by 6 bases and 5 bases, with 16 bases remaining between them. Germline CDR1 and CDR2: MNHEY and SVGEGT. Here the CDR3 DNA reads TGTGCCAGCAGCTTCACCCCACTTCGGACCGGGGAGCTGTTTTTT. Translating gives CASSFTPLRTGELFF.

The chain uses TRBV28 and TRBJ2-1, with TRBD2 matching 14 bases. The CDR3 runs to 13 residues. V shed 3 bases and J 12 bases; nucleotides not matched to a gene: 1. Per the germline V gene, CDR1 is MDHEN and CDR2 is SYDVKM. CDR3 DNA: TGTGCCAGCAGTTTTGGACTAGCGGGAGGGCAGTTCTTC. Residues: CASSFGLAGGQFF. Together with reference TRBV28 and TRBJ2-1, the CDR3 gives the full variable domain: DVKVTQSSRYLVKRTGEKVFLECVQDMDHENMFWYRQDPGLGLRLIYFSYDVKMKEKGDIPEGYSVSREKKERFSLILESASTNQTSMYLCASSFGLAGGQFFGPGTRLTVL.

This chain joins TRBV11-2 and TRBJ2-3, with D tentatively TRBD2 (5 bases). The CDR3 length is 11 residues. Trimming removed 4 bases at V and 7 bases at J, with 6 bases between. Germline V gene data show CDR1 as SGHAT and CDR2 as FQNNGV. This chain's CDR3 is CASSSGYTQYF. Written as DNA, the CDR3 is TGTGCCAGCAGCTCGGGGTATACGCAGTATTTT.

The CDR3 protein is CASSLRIGKNTEAFF. CDR3 bases: TGCGCCAGCAGCTTGCGGATCGGGAAGAACACTGAAGCTTTCTTT. This chain joins TRBV5-1 and TRBJ1-1; D remains ambiguous. V gave up 1 base and J gave up 1 base, with 11 bases separating them. The CDR3 spans 15 residues. Germline V gives CDR1 SGHRS, CDR2 YFSETQ.

The V gene is TRBV7-2, the J gene TRBJ2-2; 7 bases map to TRBD2. With 5 bases clipped from V and 7 bases from J, the junction kept 13 bases outside the gene matches. CDR3 length: 16 amino acids. The V gene's germline CDR1 is SGHTA and CDR2 FQGNSA. The CDR3 region is CASSGEAAGDGGELFF. In nucleotides, the CDR3 is TGTGCCAGCAGCGGGGAGGCGGCGGGGGACGGCGGGGAGCTGTTTTTT.

The CDR3 DNA is TGTGCCAGCAGTCCCGGGAACCGCTTCGAGCAGTACTTC. Protein: CASSPGNRFEQYF. V is TRBV7-2 and J is TRBJ2-7, with a weak D call TRBD2 (5 bases). Germline CDR1 and CDR2: SGHTA and FQGNSA. Trimming stripped 6 bases from V and 6 bases from J, with 15 bases between. The CDR3 sequence is 13 residues long.

The chain is built from TRBV6-5 and TRBJ2-7, with a weak D call TRBD1 (6 bases). V lost 0 bases and J lost 2, with 14 bases in between. This CDR3 comprises 16 residues. From germline, CDR1 is MNHEY and CDR2 SVGAGI. The CDR3 nucleotides are TGTGCCAGCAGTTACTCGAGGCAGGGGTCGACCTACGAGCAGTACTTC. As protein: CASSYSRQGSTYEQYF.

The V gene is TRBV19, the J gene TRBJ1-5; 10 positions agree with TRBD1. The CDR3 runs 14 residues. CDR1 LNHDA and CDR2 SQIVND come from the germline V gene (reference sequence). J lost 9 bases, V lost 7 bases, and 9 bases had no gene match. As DNA, the CDR3 is TGTGCCAGTACCCCGGGACAGGGGTCGTTGCCCCAGCATTTT. This gives the protein CASTPGQGSLPQHF.

The chain has TRBV5-6 and TRBJ1-1; 9 bases map to TRBD1. Germline V gives CDR1 SGHDT, CDR2 YYEEEE. The ends lost 4 bases at V and 1 base at J; junction bases unmatched: 11. The CDR3 is 17 residues long. The CDR3 spells CASSGTGTGIWNTEAFF. DNA of the CDR3: TGTGCCAGCAGCGGGACCGGGACAGGGATTTGGAACACTGAAGCTTTCTTT.

This rearrangement joins TRBV3-1 (or the pseudogene TRBV3-2) to TRBJ1-2; D not certain. Trimming cost V 1 base and J 5 bases, with 5 bases left between them. The CDR3 has 12 amino acids. Germline values: CDR1 LGHDT, CDR2 YNNKEL (reference sequence). DNA of the CDR3: TGTGCCAGCAGCCAAGCCACATATGGCTACACCTTC. Translation: CASSQATYGYTF.

The chain links TRBV30 to TRBJ1-2, with D unresolved. Germline V CDR1 and CDR2: GTSNPN, SVGIG (reference sequence). Trimming removed 4 bases at V and 2 bases at J, with 8 bases between. The CDR3 length is 12 residues. CDR3: CAWITENYGYTF. The CDR3 DNA sequence: TGTGCCTGGATCACAGAGAACTATGGCTACACCTTC. Filled out from reference TRBV30 and TRBJ1-2, the complete variable domain reads SQTIHQWPATLVQPVGSPLSLECTVEGTSNPNLYWYRQAAGRGLQLLFYSVGIGQISSEVPQNLSASRPQDRQFILSSKKLLLSDSGFYLCAWITENYGYTFGSGTRLTVV.

This chain joins TRBV7-2 and TRBJ1-1; D not resolved. The V gene lost 3 bases and the J gene lost 11 bases, with 10 bases spanning the gap. Germline V gene data show CDR1 as SGHTA and CDR2 as FQGNSA. The CDR3 sequence is 11 residues long. The CDR3 sequence: CASSLGPRAFF. CDR3 in DNA: TGTGCCAGCAGCTTGGGCCCCCGTGCTTTCTTT.

V usage is TRBV7-7 and J usage is TRBJ2-7; 10 nucleotides match TRBD2. V gave up 2 bases and J gave up 6 bases; unmatched junction bases: 4. Germline assignment: CDR1 SSHAT and CDR2 FNYEAQ (reference sequence). The length of the CDR3 is 14 residues. CDR3 in amino acids: CASSLSLAGSEQYF. Written as DNA, the CDR3 is TGTGCCAGCAGCTTATCACTAGCGGGGAGCGAGCAGTACTTC.

This chain uses TRBV27 with TRBJ1-2, with D perhaps TRBD1 (5 bases). The CDR3 sequence is 14 residues long. Trimming shortened V by 2 bases and J by 7 bases, and 14 bases separated the two germline ends. Germline V lookup: CDR1 MNHEY, CDR2 SMNVEV (reference sequence). CDR3: CASSLGGEISGYTF. CDR3 DNA: TGTGCCAGCAGTTTAGGGGGGGAGATCTCTGGCTACACCTTC.

This clone was counted a few times. V and J are TRBV10-3 and TRBJ1-1; 10 bases map to TRBD1. This CDR3 has 15 amino acids. The V segment lost 7 bases and the J segment 4 bases; nucleotides outside the gene matches: 9. Germline CDR1 and CDR2: ENHRY and SYGVKD. The CDR3 loop reads CAINGRQGAVTEAFF. CDR3 in DNA: TGTGCCATCAATGGGAGACAGGGGGCGGTCACTGAAGCTTTCTTT.

This chain connects TRBV18 to TRBJ1-2; 7 bases agree with TRBD1. CDR3 length: 15 residues. Trimming at V came to 2 bases and at J to 0 bases, leaving 3 bases not matched to a gene. CDR1 KGHSH and CDR2 LQKENI come from the germline V gene. CDR3 sequence reads: CASSPAGQSNYGYTF. In DNA, the CDR3 is TGTGCCAGCTCACCAGCGGGACAGTCTAACTATGGCTACACCTTC.

The chain recombines TRBV7-2 with TRBJ2-3, with 12 bases matching TRBD2. The CDR3 totals 16 residues. Germline V gene lookup returns CDR1 SGHTA and CDR2 FQGNSA. V was clipped by 2 bases and J by 5 bases; unmatched bases: 5. DNA for the CDR3: TGTGCCAGCAGCTTAAGGACTAGCGGGGTAATAGATACGCAGTATTTT. It specifies CASSLRTSGVIDTQYF. The full variable domain, with the rest looked up from reference TRBV7-2 and TRBJ2-3, is GAGVSQSPSNKVTEKGKDVELRCDPISGHTALYWYRQSLGQGLEFLIYFQGNSAPDKSGLPSDRFSAERTGGSVSTLTIQRTQQEDSAVYLCASSLRTSGVIDTQYFGPGTRLTVL.

The chain recombines TRBV7-2 with TRBJ2-1; 8 nucleotides align to TRBD2. The CDR3 extends over 16 amino acids. Germline V CDR1 and CDR2: SGHTA, FQGNSA. Losses at the gene ends were 2 bases for V and 2 bases for J; bases not matched to a gene: 5. This CDR3 reads CASSLLGLVTYNEQFF. CDR3 nucleotides: TGTGCCAGCAGCTTATTGGGACTAGTGACCTACAATGAGCAGTTCTTC.